These 20 T cell receptor beta chains were all obtained from the same sample, sequenced in a study of blood T cell repertoires in COVID-19 (dated by TCRdb to the early 2020s). Receptor libraries were prepared by the immunoSEQ multiplex PCR assay. Sourced from immuneACCESS, this table was stored by TCRdb with only in-frame sequences that have V and J called. A share of the clones is absent; for the studies checked, an unresolved V gene accounts for under half, and the remainder has no known explanation. The sample table holds 250,000 to 400,000 clones, of which about 90% were seen once. The ten largest make up less than 3.5% of the sample. The sequenced material came from peripheral blood. All receptors derive from a woman aged 25 to 39 with COVID-19, enrolled during active disease.

The chain uses TRBV3-1 (or the pseudogene TRBV3-2) and TRBJ1-2, with D perhaps TRBD1 (6 bases). The germline V gene has CDR1 LGHDT and CDR2 YNNKEL (reference sequence). This CDR3 contains 15 residues. The ends were cut back, 4 bases at V and 7 bases at J, with 19 bases in the middle. The CDR3 is CASSPGFYRETGYTF. The CDR3 nucleotides are TGTGCCAGCAGCCCTGGCTTCTACAGGGAGACTGGCTACACCTTC.

This sequence joins TRBV27 and TRBJ2-1, with 9 nucleotides matching TRBD2. CDR3 size: 14 residues. V lost 10 bases and J lost 8; bases outside the gene matches: 12. Germline CDR1 is MNHEY and CDR2 is SMNVEV (reference sequence). The CDR3 protein is CATSSGTEGYEQFF. The CDR3, as DNA: TGTGCCACCTCTAGCGGGACGGAGGGCTATGAGCAGTTCTTC.

This chain joins TRBV13 and TRBJ2-2; perhaps TRBD1 as D (6 bases). From germline, CDR1 is PRHDT and CDR2 FYEKMQ (reference sequence). With 5 bases removed from V and 5 bases from J, the gap between germline ends came to 12 bases. This CDR3 has 14 amino acids. The CDR3, as DNA: TGTGCCAGCAGCGCCATAACAGGGACCGGGGAGCTGTTTTTT. Protein sequence: CASSAITGTGELFF.

This clone was seen more than once but under ten times. The chain uses TRBV4-1 and TRBJ2-4; 14 positions match TRBD2. V trimming: 3 bases; J trimming: 0 bases; junction bases outside the gene matches: 10. In germline, CDR1 is MGHRA, CDR2 YSYEKL. The CDR3 consists of 20 residues. CDR3 loop: CASSHGRLAGGPPAKNIQYF. Written as DNA, the CDR3 is TGCGCCAGCAGCCATGGGAGACTAGCGGGAGGGCCGCCAGCCAAAAACATTCAGTACTTC.

The chain employs TRBV5-1 and TRBJ2-2, with D maybe TRBD1 (5 bases). The CDR3 is made up of 14 amino acids. Germline CDR1 reads SGHRS; CDR2 reads YFSETQ. V was clipped by 4 bases and J by 4 bases, with 11 bases between them. The CDR3 DNA sequence: TGCGCCAGCAGCCAGGACATGGGCACCGGGGAGCTGTTTTTT. Its protein is CASSQDMGTGELFF.

The chain combines TRBV20-1 with TRBJ1-2; 8 nucleotides align to TRBD1. Per the germline V gene, CDR1 is DFQATT and CDR2 is SNEGSKA (reference sequence). This CDR3 spans 13 amino acids. V shed 3 bases, J shed 2 bases, and the junction held 2 bases outside the gene matches. The CDR3 loop reads CSASGDRNYGYTF. The CDR3 DNA follows: TGCAGTGCTAGTGGGGACAGGAACTATGGCTACACCTTC.

This clone was counted a few times. This sequence joins TRBV6-2 or TRBV6-3 and TRBJ2-7; 11 bases align to TRBD2. Unmatched junction bases numbered 12, after V lost 1 base and J lost 1 base. This CDR3 has 19 residues. Germline assignment: CDR1 MNHEY and CDR2 SVGEGT. The CDR3 protein is CASSYLASGRLSMSYEQYF. In DNA form, the CDR3 reads TGTGCCAGCAGTTACTTGGCTAGCGGGAGGCTCTCGATGTCCTACGAGCAGTACTTC.

This chain uses TRBV29-1 with TRBJ1-4; D is ambiguous. V was clipped by 6 bases and J by 5 bases, with 13 bases between them. This CDR3 region has 13 residues. Germline V gene sequence: CDR1 SQVTM, CDR2 ANQGSEA. CDR3 coding DNA: TGCAGCGTGAGAGCGGGCCAGAATGAAAAACTGTTTTTT. Translated: CSVRAGQNEKLFF.

V is TRBV30 and J is TRBJ1-1, with D tentatively TRBD1 (5 bases). CDR3 size: 13 residues. The V end lost 3 bases, the J end lost 1 base, and 9 bases lay between the germline ends. The germline V gene encodes CDR1 GTSNPN and CDR2 SVGIG (reference sequence). The CDR3 DNA sequence: TGTGCCTGGAGAGGGGTGGGGAACACTGAAGCTTTCTTT. Its translation: CAWRGVGNTEAFF.

The chain combines TRBV27 with TRBJ1-5; D uncertain. The CDR3 has 15 residues. Trimming removed 4 bases at V and 0 bases at J, with 10 bases between. From germline, CDR1 is MNHEY and CDR2 SMNVEV (reference sequence). Written as DNA, the CDR3 is TGTGCCAGCAGTTGGGAGGGCAATAGCAATCAGCCCCAGCATTTT. It codes for CASSWEGNSNQPQHF.

This chain joins TRBV29-1 and TRBJ1-2, with no clear D. This CDR3 has 13 amino acids. Germline-derived CDR1 and CDR2 are SQVTM and ANQGSEA. V lost 4 bases and J 1 base, leaving 10 bases between the germline ends. The CDR3 sequence is CSVVGSLNYGYTF. The CDR3 DNA sequence: TGCAGCGTTGTTGGCAGTCTTAACTATGGCTACACCTTC.

This chain links TRBV3-1 (or the pseudogene TRBV3-2) with TRBJ2-3; TRBD1 is a possible D gene (5 bases). The germline CDR1 and CDR2 sequences are LGHDT and YNNKEL (reference sequence). The CDR3 sequence is 15 residues long. Deletions cut 5 bases from V and 3 bases from J, with 15 bases between. The CDR3 DNA reads as TGTGCCAGCAGCAACCAGGGTCCAAAAACAGATACGCAGTATTTT. Its translation is CASSNQGPKTDTQYF.

This rearrangement joins TRBV5-6 to TRBJ2-5; 8 nucleotides agree with TRBD1. Germline-derived CDR1 and CDR2 are SGHDT and YYEEEE. V trimming: 1 base; J trimming: 3 bases; junction bases outside the gene matches: 8. The CDR3 is 16 amino acids. The CDR3: CASSLSFRGREETQYF. CDR3 nucleotides: TGTGCCAGCAGCTTGAGTTTCAGGGGGCGAGAAGAGACCCAGTACTTC.

Here the CDR3 reads CASCTESNSGANVLTF. The CDR3 DNA is TGTGCCAGCTGTACAGAGTCGAATTCTGGGGCCAACGTCCTGACTTTC. The chain links TRBV3-1 (or the pseudogene TRBV3-2) to TRBJ2-6; D is unclear. Germline values: CDR1 LGHDT, CDR2 YNNKEL (reference sequence). The CDR3 has 16 amino acids. V lost 8 bases, J lost 1 base, and 15 bases lay in between.

The chain carries TRBV19 and TRBJ2-1, with 9 bases lining up with TRBD2. Germline V gene lookup returns CDR1 LNHDA and CDR2 SQIVND (reference sequence). The CDR3 runs 16 residues. The junction had 8 bases not matched to a gene; V was cut back by 5 bases and J by 3 bases. CDR3 protein: CASSLLAGEVYNEQFF. The DNA for the CDR3 is TGTGCCAGTAGTCTTTTAGCGGGAGAGGTCTACAATGAGCAGTTCTTC. The variable domain in full, completed from reference TRBV19 and TRBJ2-1, reads DGGITQSPKYLFRKEGQNVTLSCEQNLNHDAMYWYRQDPGQGLRLIYYSQIVNDFQKGDIAEGYSVSREKKESFPLTVTSAQKNPTAFYLCASSLLAGEVYNEQFFGPGTRLTVL.

This clone came up once. The J gene is TRBJ2-1, the V gene TRBV5-8; 10 bases are a match to TRBD1. CDR1 and CDR2 (germline): SGHTS, YDEGEE. CDR3 length equals 17 residues. V shed 0 bases and J 3 bases; nucleotides not matched to a gene: 6. This CDR3 is CASSLDLRTGGYNEQFF. The CDR3 region has the DNA TGTGCCAGCAGCTTGGATCTCCGGACAGGGGGCTACAATGAGCAGTTCTTC.

This chain connects TRBV20-1 to TRBJ2-1; possible D gene TRBD2, 6 bases. Trimming took off 3 bases at V and 1 base at J, with 13 bases between the two ends. The CDR3 length is 15 residues. Germline CDR1 is DFQATT and CDR2 is SNEGSKA (reference sequence). CDR3 bases: TGCAGTGCTAGTTTTGGGAGGATTTCCTACAATGAGCAGTTCTTC. Its protein is CSASFGRISYNEQFF.

This chain uses TRBV28 with TRBJ2-5, with a tentative D call TRBD1 (6 bases). CDR1 is MDHEN and CDR2 is SYDVKM in the germline V gene. This CDR3 spans 14 amino acids. V dropped 2 bases and J dropped 7 bases, with 14 bases sitting between them. CDR3 sequence reads: CASSLGQGLGTQYF. The CDR3 bases are TGTGCCAGCAGTTTAGGGCAGGGGTTAGGGACCCAGTACTTC.

V usage is TRBV5-4 and J usage is TRBJ2-1, with a weak D call TRBD1 (5 bases). Germline lookup yields CDR1 SGHNT and CDR2 YYREEE (reference sequence). This CDR3 spans 14 amino acids. V lost 4 bases and J lost 5, with 13 bases in between. The CDR3 sequence is CASSIQGTDNEQFF. The CDR3 DNA follows: TGTGCCAGCAGCATCCAGGGAACGGACAATGAGCAGTTCTTC.

This rearrangement joins TRBV14 to TRBJ1-1; no reliable D call. The CDR3 runs 13 residues. Germline CDR1 reads SGHDN; CDR2 reads FVKESK. Trimming left V 2 bases short and J 4 bases short, with 8 bases between. The CDR3 DNA reads TGTGCCAGCAGCCAACGTCGCGGCACTGAAGCTTTCTTT. Residues: CASSQRRGTEAFF.